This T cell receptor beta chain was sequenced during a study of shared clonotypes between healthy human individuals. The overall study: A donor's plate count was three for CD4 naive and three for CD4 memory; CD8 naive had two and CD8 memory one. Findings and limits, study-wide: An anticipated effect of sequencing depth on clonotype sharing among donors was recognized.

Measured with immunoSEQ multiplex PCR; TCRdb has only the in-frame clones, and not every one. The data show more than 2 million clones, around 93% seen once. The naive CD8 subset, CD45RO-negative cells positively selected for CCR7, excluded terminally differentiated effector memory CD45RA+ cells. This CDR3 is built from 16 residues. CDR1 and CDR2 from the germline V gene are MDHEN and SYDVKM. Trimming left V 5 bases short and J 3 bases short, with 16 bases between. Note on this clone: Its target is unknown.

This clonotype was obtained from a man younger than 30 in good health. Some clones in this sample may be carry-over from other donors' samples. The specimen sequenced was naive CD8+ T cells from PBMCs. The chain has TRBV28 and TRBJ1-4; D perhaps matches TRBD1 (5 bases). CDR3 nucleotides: TGTGCCAGCAGTACCCTGGGGGAGGGAGCTAATGAAAAACTGTTTTTT. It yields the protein CASSTLGEGANEKLFF. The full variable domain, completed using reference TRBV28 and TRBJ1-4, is DVKVTQSSRYLVKRTGEKVFLECVQDMDHENMFWYRQDPGLGLRLIYFSYDVKMKEKGDIPEGYSVSREKKERFSLILESASTNQTSMYLCASSTLGEGANEKLFFGSGTQLSVL.